This T cell receptor (beta chain) was captured by sequencing in a study of Graves' ophthalmopathy and Graves' hyperthyroidism. Study context: Peripheral blood was obtained at first diagnosis, ahead of any treatment.

Study results and caveats: Both an approximately 70% sensitivity and a 72.22% specificity characterized the model's predictions of ophthalmopathy progression. Blood also carried most expanded thyroid clonotypes exceeding 0.001 frequency.

This clonotype was counted many times. Antigen: not known. TCR beta CDR3 regions were amplified from RNA transcripts. RT-PCR with HTBI primers came first, then second-round multiplex PCR. TCRdb passed the multiplex PCR reads through MiXCR, listing each CDR3 protein once. Of 680,000 or so distinct CDR3 sequences listed, 22% are singletons. Germline trimming cut 3 bases from V and 4 bases from J; bases unmatched to any gene: 6. Germline V gene data show CDR1 as MNHEY and CDR2 as SVGAGI. This CDR3 is built from 14 residues. Researchers classed hyperthyroidism as stable given no ophthalmopathy within 18 months of follow-up.

The clonotype originates from a woman aged 18-29 years with stable Graves' hyperthyroidism. Some clones in this sample may be carry-over from other donors' samples. Sequencing was done on a sample of peripheral blood. The chain uses TRBV6-5 and TRBJ2-7; 7 bases map to TRBD1. For the CDR3, the DNA is TGTGCCAGCAGTTATGCCGGACAGGAGTACGAGCAGTACTTC. Translating gives CASSYAGQEYEQYF.